This T cell receptor (beta chain) was profiled in a study of blood T cell repertoires in COVID-19. Study in general: Researchers got acute and convalescent COVID-19 samples from the United States, Italy and Spain.

The CDR3 contains 15 residues. Germline V lookup: CDR1 SGHAT, CDR2 FQNNGV. V gave up 1 base and J gave up 3 bases; unmatched junction bases: 2. Using immunoSEQ multiplex PCR, the repertoire was profiled, and TCRdb retains in-frame clones only, with some absent. The sample carries roughly 190,000 clones, around 87% recorded once. This clonotype originated in a woman under 40 who had recovered from COVID-19. Source material: PBMCs or T cells enriched from blood (not recorded which). The chain couples TRBV11-2 to TRBJ2-2; TRBD1 matches at 7 bases. This chain's CDR3 is CASSLVGQDTGELFF. CDR3 DNA sequence: TGTGCCAGCAGCTTAGTTGGACAGGACACCGGGGAGCTGTTTTTT.